This is a list of T cell receptor beta chains from one sample in a study of Graves' ophthalmopathy and Graves' hyperthyroidism. TCRdb used MiXCR to reprocess the multiplex PCR reads, holding one entry per CDR3 protein. Of under 800,000 distinct CDR3 sequences listed, 22% are singletons. What was sequenced was peripheral blood. The source is a woman aged 18-29 years with stable Graves' hyperthyroidism. Some clones in this sample may be carry-over from other donors' samples. The CDR3 runs from the conserved cysteine through the conserved F or W. A D gene is named only where the DNA matches it firmly. Where a row states a size, it is once, few, many or the class of an expanded clone; other rows omit it.

abundance	v_gene	d_gene	j_gene	len	CDR3nt	CDR3aa
.	TRBV6-1	TRBD1	TRBJ1-1	16	TGTGCCAGCAGTGATTGGACAGGGGCCATGAACACTGAAGCTTTCTTT	CASSDWTGAMNTEAFF
many	TRBV5-1	TRBD1	TRBJ2-2	16	TGCGCCAGCAGCCCAAGGACAGGGGCGAACACCGGGGAGCTGTTTTTT	CASSPRTGANTGELFF
.	TRBV19	.	TRBJ1-1	12	TGTGCCAGTATAACCGGGGCCACTGAAGCTTTCTTT	CASITGATEAFF
few	TRBV5-6	.	TRBJ1-1	17	TGTGCCAGCAGCTTGGCCATAGGTGAGGGATCGAACACTGAAGCTTTCTTT	CASSLAIGEGSNTEAFF
.	TRBV12-3/TRBV12-4	.	TRBJ2-7	14	TGTGCCAGCAGTTTGTCAGGGTTGCCCTACGAGCAGTACTTC	CASSLSGLPYEQYF
.	TRBV28	.	TRBJ2-2	14	TGTGCCAGCAGTTTCACGGGCTCCACCGGGGAGCTGTTTTTT	CASSFTGSTGELFF
many	TRBV15	.	TRBJ2-7	13	TGTGCCACCAGGGATGACCAGAACCACGAGCAGTACTTC	CATRDDQNHEQYF
.	TRBV7-9	.	TRBJ1-2	15	TGTGCCAGCAGCTTATCTGCAGAAGCTAACTATGGCTACACCTTC	CASSLSAEANYGYTF
many	TRBV12-3/TRBV12-4	.	TRBJ1-5	13	TGTGCCAGCATGGCTGGGCGCAATCAGCCCCAGCATTTT	CASMAGRNQPQHF
many	TRBV28	.	TRBJ1-5	15	TGTGCCAGCAGCGGTAGCTGGGGGCCCAATCAGCCCCAGCATTTT	CASSGSWGPNQPQHF
many	TRBV30	.	TRBJ2-2	15	TGTGCCTGGAGTGCGTTACAGGGAAACACCGGGGAGCTGTTTTTT	CAWSALQGNTGELFF
many	TRBV12-3/TRBV12-4	TRBD1	TRBJ1-1	14	TGTGCCAGCAGTCGACAGGGTTTGAGGACTGAAGCTTTCTTT	CASSRQGLRTEAFF
few	TRBV12-3/TRBV12-4	.	TRBJ1-1	13	TGTGCCAGCTCCCAGGGTACGAGGACTGAAGCTTTCTTT	CASSQGTRTEAFF
many	TRBV29-1	.	TRBJ1-1	11	TGCAGCGTTCGAGCTCTCCACGGTGCTTTCTTT	CSVRALHGAFF
.	TRBV28	.	TRBJ2-7	15	TGTGCCAGCGTCGATCAGGGGGGGGGAAGGCACGAGCAGTACTTC	CASVDQGGGRHEQYF
.	TRBV6-2/TRBV6-3	TRBD1	TRBJ1-5	18	TGTGCCAGCGTCCGCGGGACAGGGTCCCCATATAGCAATCAGCCCCAGCATTTT	CASVRGTGSPYSNQPQHF
.	TRBV4-1	TRBD2	TRBJ2-5	16	TGCGCCAGCAGCTTTACTAGCGGACCGGTACAAGAGACCCAGTACTTC	CASSFTSGPVQETQYF
many	TRBV6-1	TRBD2	TRBJ2-5	15	TGTGCCAGCAGGAGGCGGGGGGGCGCCTTCGAGACCCAGTACTTC	CASRRRGGAFETQYF
.	TRBV11-2	TRBD1	TRBJ2-7	15	TGTGCCAGCAGCTCGTACAGGGGAAACTCCTACGAGCAGGACTTC	CASSSYRGNSYEQDF
many	TRBV19	.	TRBJ1-1	14	TGTGCCAGTAGTATGGGTGGGGGTAGCACTGAAGCTTTCTTT	CASSMGGGSTEAFF
many	TRBV28	.	TRBJ1-2	10	TGTGCCAGCAGTTCCTATGGCTACACCTTC	CASSSYGYTF
many	TRBV29-1	.	TRBJ1-1	13	TGCAGCGTTGAAGGGAACAGTCTTACTGAAGCTTTCTTT	CSVEGNSLTEAFF
many	TRBV5-1	.	TRBJ1-1	16	TGCGCCAGCAGCTTGGGTCAACAGGGCGATGGGGGATTGGCTTTCTTT	CASSLGQQGDGGLAFF
.	TRBV30	.	TRBJ1-2	13	TGTGCCTGCCACTTCTGGGAGGACTATGGCTACACCTTC	CACHFWEDYGYTF
many	TRBV19	TRBD1	TRBJ1-5	14	TGTGCCAGTGCAGGGGGCCGAGGCAATCAGCCCCAGCATTTT	CASAGGRGNQPQHF
many	TRBV7-2	TRBD2	TRBJ2-5	16	TGTGCCAGCAGCCGCGCGACTAGCGGGGGCCAAGAGACCCAGTACTTC	CASSRATSGGQETQYF
many	TRBV12-3/TRBV12-4	TRBD1	TRBJ1-5	16	TGTGCCAGCAGTTCCGGGGACAGGGGAACTAATCAGCCCCAGCATTTT	CASSSGDRGTNQPQHF
.	TRBV20-1	.	TRBJ2-2	14	TGCAGTGCTAGACAGGGGGGGTTCACCGGGGAGCTGTTTTTT	CSARQGGFTGELFF
.	TRBV11-3	.	TRBJ1-2	15	TGTGCCAGCAGCTTCGGGTGTAGGCCTAACTATGGCTACACCTTC	CASSFGCRPNYGYTF
.	TRBV9	.	TRBJ2-5	16	TGTGCCAGCAGCGCTGAGGGAGGGGGACGGGGAGAGACCCAGTACTTC	CASSAEGGGRGETQYF
.	TRBV18	.	TRBJ1-1	14	TGTGCCAGCTCACCCTGGACGGTGAACACTGAAGCTTGCTTT	CASSPWTVNTEACF
many	TRBV7-8	TRBD2	TRBJ2-7	15	TGTGCCAGCAGCACCGAAGCGGGGTCCTCCTACGAGCAGTACTTC	CASSTEAGSSYEQYF
many	TRBV7-8	.	TRBJ2-5	13	TGTGCCAGCAGCTTAGTTAGGGTAGAGACCCAGTACTTC	CASSLVRVETQYF
.	TRBV6-1	.	TRBJ1-2	14	TGTGCCAGCAGTGAAGAGGCAACAAAACTTGGCTACACCTTC	CASSEEATKLGYTF
once	TRBV11-3	.	TRBJ1-1	13	TGTGCCAGCAGCAATAATCTTGGCACTGAAGCTTTCTTT	CASSNNLGTEAFF
.	TRBV11-2	.	TRBJ1-1	14	TGTGCCAGCAGCTTCGGGGGGATGGGCACTGAAGCTTTCTTT	CASSFGGMGTEAFF
many	TRBV5-5	TRBD1	TRBJ2-7	13	TGTGCCAGCAGCTTCACAGGGGATACCGAGCAGTACTTC	CASSFTGDTEQYF
few	TRBV19	.	TRBJ1-2	12	TGTGCCAGTAATCAGGGCTCCTATGGCTACACCTTC	CASNQGSYGYTF